These 22 T cell receptor beta chains share one sample of origin, sequenced in a study of blood T cell repertoires in COVID-19. Using immunoSEQ multiplex PCR, the repertoire was profiled, and TCRdb retains in-frame clones only, with some absent. This table holds roughly 15,000 clones, around 90% found once. The source material was peripheral blood. The receptor set was obtained from a man aged 45-65 years with active COVID-19.

V usage is TRBV11-2 and J usage is TRBJ1-1; D is uncertain. V lost 1 base and J 0 bases, leaving 6 bases between the germline ends. CDR1 is SGHAT and CDR2 is FQNNGV in the germline V gene. The CDR3 has 14 amino acids. As DNA, the CDR3 is TGTGCCAGCAGCTTAGTACAGATGAACACTGAAGCTTTCTTT. Protein: CASSLVQMNTEAFF.

The chain carries TRBV6-5 and TRBJ1-1; 7 bases are a match to TRBD1. Trimming at V came to 0 bases and at J to 1 base, leaving 2 bases not matched to a gene. The CDR3 has 15 residues. In germline, CDR1 is MNHEY, CDR2 SVGAGI. CDR3 region: CASSYSRQGNTEAFF. The CDR3 nucleotides are TGTGCCAGCAGTTACTCGAGACAGGGGAACACTGAAGCTTTCTTT.

The chain uses TRBV12-3 or TRBV12-4 and TRBJ1-1; D remains ambiguous. Trimming left V 7 bases short and J 1 base short, with 10 bases between. This CDR3 is 13 amino acids long. The DNA of the CDR3 is TGTGCCAGCATCCGGCGGGGGAACACTGAAGCTTTCTTT. This encodes CASIRRGNTEAFF.

V is TRBV15 and J is TRBJ2-5; tentatively, D is TRBD1 (6 bases). The V gene's germline CDR1 is LNHNV and CDR2 YYDKDF (reference sequence). The length of the CDR3 is 17 residues. Trimming left V 1 base short and J 2 bases short, with 17 bases between. CDR3 region: CATSRVPVGTTQETQYF. CDR3 DNA sequence: TGTGCCACCAGCAGAGTACCCGTCGGGACAACACAAGAGACCCAGTACTTC.

This chain uses TRBV28 with TRBJ2-1; 13 bases line up with TRBD2. The V gene end was trimmed by 4 bases and the J gene end by 14 bases; junction bases not matched to a gene: 5. Germline V gene data show CDR1 as MDHEN and CDR2 as SYDVKM. This CDR3 spans 13 amino acids. CDR3: CASSSQTSGREFF. CDR3 nucleotides: TGTGCCAGCAGTTCCCAAACTAGCGGGAGGGAGTTCTTC.

The chain joins TRBV27 to TRBJ2-2, with 8 positions matching TRBD1. Germline CDR1 reads MNHEY; CDR2 reads SMNVEV (reference sequence). The trim removed 3 bases at V and 2 bases at J, leaving 5 bases unmatched. This CDR3 is built from 16 residues. The chain's CDR3 is CASSLGQGANTGELFF. DNA for the CDR3: TGTGCCAGCAGTTTGGGCCAGGGGGCTAACACCGGGGAGCTGTTTTTT.

Within the sample, this clone is medium-sized. The V gene is TRBV6-1, the J gene TRBJ1-1, with D unclear. Between the trimmed V and J ends, which lost 3 bases and 5 bases, there was a span of 10 bases. CDR3 length: 13 amino acids. Looked up from germline, CDR1 is MNHNS and CDR2 is SASEGT. The CDR3 loop reads CASSEWTWTEAFF. The CDR3 coding sequence is TGTGCCAGCAGTGAGTGGACTTGGACTGAAGCTTTCTTT.

V gene TRBV4-1 combines with J gene TRBJ2-2, with D maybe TRBD2 (6 bases). Germline V gene sequence: CDR1 MGHRA, CDR2 YSYEKL. This CDR3 has 18 residues. Between the trimmed V and J ends, which lost 0 bases and 0 bases, there was a span of 14 bases. CDR3 DNA: TGCGCCAGCAGCCAAGAGAGGAGGGTTCGGGCGAACACCGGGGAGCTGTTTTTT. As protein: CASSQERRVRANTGELFF.

The chain combines TRBV10-3 with TRBJ2-7; D may be TRBD2 (6 bases). Trimming removed 11 bases at V and 7 bases at J, with 24 bases between. CDR3 length equals 14 residues. Germline-derived CDR1 and CDR2 are ENHRY and SYGVKD. CDR3 nucleotides: TGTGCCCTCCGGACTACGTTGGACCCGGGGGAGCAGTACTTC. Amino acids: CALRTTLDPGEQYF.

The chain combines TRBV7-3 with TRBJ2-2; D gene unclear. Trimming cost V 6 bases and J 1 base, with 6 bases left between them. In germline, CDR1 is SGHTA, CDR2 FQGTGA. The CDR3 runs 13 residues. The CDR3, as DNA: TGTGCCAGCAGTTCAATGAACACCGGGGAGCTGTTTTTT. This sequence encodes CASSSMNTGELFF.

This chain uses TRBV28 with TRBJ2-5; 8 bases align to TRBD1. Germline CDR1 reads MDHEN; CDR2 reads SYDVKM. The CDR3 length is 17 residues. Trimming cost V 5 bases and J 5 bases; bases outside gene matches: 16. CDR3 region: CASSPDNPRGRSETQYF. CDR3 sequence (DNA): TGTGCCAGCAGTCCCGATAACCCCAGGGGGCGCTCGGAGACCCAGTACTTC.

J is TRBJ1-1 and V is TRBV18, with 10 nucleotides matching TRBD1. V was pared by 1 base and J by 0 bases, with 2 bases of the junction left unmatched. CDR1 and CDR2 (germline): KGHSH, LQKENI. The CDR3 loop spans 16 amino acids. The CDR3: CASSPQGQGLNTEAFF. The CDR3 bases are TGTGCCAGCTCACCACAGGGACAGGGGTTGAACACTGAAGCTTTCTTT.

This chain connects TRBV12-3 or TRBV12-4 to TRBJ1-1; the D is unclear. Between the trimmed V and J ends, which lost 8 bases and 0 bases, there was a span of 10 bases. This CDR3 contains 13 residues. The CDR3 DNA reads TGTGCCAGCGGGCAGGCTATGAACACTGAAGCTTTCTTT. As protein: CASGQAMNTEAFF.

The chain couples TRBV5-4 to TRBJ2-1; TRBD2 agrees at 10 bases. This CDR3 has 16 residues. The junction had 10 bases not matched to a gene; V was cut back by 3 bases and J by 7 bases. Germline-derived CDR1 and CDR2 are SGHNT and YYREEE (reference sequence). CDR3 protein: CASSSPSGGANNEQFF. In DNA, the CDR3 is TGTGCCAGCAGCTCCCCTAGCGGGGGAGCCAATAATGAGCAGTTCTTC.

This clone was recorded once. This chain uses TRBV7-9 with TRBJ2-2; the D gene is possibly TRBD2 (5 bases). The V gene's germline CDR1 is SEHNR and CDR2 FQNEAQ (reference sequence). This CDR3 spans 16 amino acids. The V and J ends lost 2 bases and 5 bases respectively, with 15 bases between them. The chain's CDR3 is CASSLRPGLGTGELFF. The CDR3, as DNA: TGTGCCAGCAGCTTACGCCCGGGGTTAGGGACCGGGGAGCTGTTTTTT.

The chain carries TRBV15 and TRBJ2-5, with a tentative D call TRBD1 (5 bases). Trimming removed 4 bases at V and 1 base at J, with 13 bases between. The germline CDR1 and CDR2 sequences are LNHNV and YYDKDF (reference sequence). The CDR3 contains 15 residues. CDR3 DNA sequence: TGTGCCACCAGCAAATTCGGTGACAGCCAAGAGACCCAGTACTTC. Protein: CATSKFGDSQETQYF.

This chain links TRBV23-1 with TRBJ1-1; 7 positions agree with TRBD1. TRBV23-1 is identified as an open reading frame with a role that is uncertain. V dropped 0 bases and J dropped 5; count of bases not matched to a gene: 6. This CDR3 contains 15 residues. The CDR3 reads CASSQSTGVGTEAFF. CDR3 bases: TGCGCCAGCAGTCAATCTACAGGGGTGGGTACTGAAGCTTTCTTT.

This chain links TRBV28 with TRBJ1-5; tentatively, D is TRBD1 (5 bases). Trimming took 11 bases from V and 2 from J, leaving 10 bases between them. The CDR3 is 12 residues long. The germline gives CDR1 MDHEN, CDR2 SYDVKM. CDR3: CAWGVGNQPQHF. The CDR3 DNA reads as TGTGCCTGGGGGGTGGGCAATCAGCCCCAGCATTTT.

The V and J genes are TRBV7-9 and TRBJ2-1; D gene ambiguous. V was clipped by 2 bases and J by 4 bases, with 9 bases between them. From germline, CDR1 is SEHNR and CDR2 FQNEAQ (reference sequence). This CDR3 contains 14 residues. CDR3 residues: CASSLHGTYNEQFF. CDR3 in DNA: TGTGCCAGCAGCTTACATGGCACGTACAATGAGCAGTTCTTC.

This clone has just a few counts. The J gene is TRBJ2-1, the V gene TRBV9, with TRBD2 matching over 14 bases. Germline CDR1 reads SGDLS; CDR2 reads YYNGEE. Unmatched junction bases numbered 4, after V lost 4 bases and J lost 1 base. The CDR3 has 17 residues. The CDR3 nucleotides are TGTGCCAGCAGCTTCGGACTAGCGGGAGGTTCCTACAATGAGCAGTTCTTC. Translated: CASSFGLAGGSYNEQFF. The full variable domain, with the rest looked up from reference TRBV9 and TRBJ2-1, is DSGVTQTPKHLITATGQRVTLRCSPRSGDLSVYWYQQSLDQGLQFLIQYYNGEERAKGNILERFSAQQFPDLHSELNLSSLELGDSALYFCASSFGLAGGSYNEQFFGPGTRLTVL.

The CDR3 DNA reads as TGTGCCAGCAACATCGGGGACGGCGGGGCAGATACGCAGTATTTT. Its translation: CASNIGDGGADTQYF. The rearrangement links TRBV25-1 to TRBJ2-3, with D perhaps matching TRBD2 (6 bases). The CDR3 has 15 residues. Germline V gene sequence: CDR1 MGHDK, CDR2 SYGVNS. Trimming removed 7 bases at V and 4 bases at J, with 18 bases between.

This chain connects TRBV27 to TRBJ2-1, with 9 bases that match TRBD2. Trimming at V came to 4 bases and at J to 2 bases, leaving 12 bases not matched to a gene. There are 18 residues in the CDR3. CDR1 and CDR2 (germline): MNHEY, SMNVEV (reference sequence). The CDR3 DNA reads TGTGCCAGCAGTTATATGACTAGCGGACCCATGCCCTACAATGAGCAGTTCTTC. The encoded protein is CASSYMTSGPMPYNEQFF.